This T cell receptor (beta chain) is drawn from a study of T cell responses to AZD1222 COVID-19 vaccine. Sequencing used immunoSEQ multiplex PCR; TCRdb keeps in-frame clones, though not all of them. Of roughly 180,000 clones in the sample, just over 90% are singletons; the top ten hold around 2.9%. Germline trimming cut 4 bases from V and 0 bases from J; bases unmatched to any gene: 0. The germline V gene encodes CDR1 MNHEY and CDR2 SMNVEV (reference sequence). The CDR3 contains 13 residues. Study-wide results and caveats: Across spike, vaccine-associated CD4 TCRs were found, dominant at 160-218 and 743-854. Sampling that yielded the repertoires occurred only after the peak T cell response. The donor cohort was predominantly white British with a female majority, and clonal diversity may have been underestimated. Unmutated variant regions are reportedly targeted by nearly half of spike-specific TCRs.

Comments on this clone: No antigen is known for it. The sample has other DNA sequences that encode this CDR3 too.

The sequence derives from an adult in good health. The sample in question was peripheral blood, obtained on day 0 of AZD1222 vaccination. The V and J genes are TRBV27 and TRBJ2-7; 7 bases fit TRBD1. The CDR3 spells CASSSGGSYEQYF. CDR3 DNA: TGTGCCAGCAGTTCAGGGGGCTCCTACGAGCAGTACTTC.